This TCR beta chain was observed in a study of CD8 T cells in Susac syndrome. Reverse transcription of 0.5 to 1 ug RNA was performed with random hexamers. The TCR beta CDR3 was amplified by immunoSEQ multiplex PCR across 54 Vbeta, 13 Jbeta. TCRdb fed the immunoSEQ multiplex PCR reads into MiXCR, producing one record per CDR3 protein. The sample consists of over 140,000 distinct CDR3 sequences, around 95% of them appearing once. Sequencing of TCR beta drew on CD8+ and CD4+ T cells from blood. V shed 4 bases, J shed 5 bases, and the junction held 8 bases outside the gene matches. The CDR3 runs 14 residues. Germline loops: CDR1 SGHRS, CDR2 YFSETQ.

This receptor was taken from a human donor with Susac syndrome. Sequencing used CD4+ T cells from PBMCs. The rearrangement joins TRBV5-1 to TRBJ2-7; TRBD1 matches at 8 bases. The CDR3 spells CASSLRTGLDEQYF. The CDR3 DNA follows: TGCGCCAGCAGCCTTCGGACAGGGTTGGACGAGCAGTACTTC.